A selection of T cell receptor beta chains follows, all from one sample in a study of blood T cell repertoires in COVID-19. Profiling relied on immunoSEQ multiplex PCR, and the TCRdb table lists in-frame clones only, not all of them. The sample has 170,000 or so clones; around 85% are singletons. The sample comprised PBMCs or T cells enriched from blood (not recorded which). The receptors were gathered from a middle-aged man who had recovered from COVID-19. Each CDR3 is given with its conserved first and last residue. Fields, in order: J gene, V gene, D gene, clone size, CDR3 DNA, CDR3 protein. D genes are given only for firm matches. The size field is filled for only some rows; it gives once, few, many or a size class.

J gene: TRBJ2-3
V gene: TRBV27
D gene: NA
clone size: NA
CDR3 DNA: TGTGCCAGCACCTATCGGGATACGCAGTATTTT
CDR3 protein: CASTYRDTQYF

J gene: TRBJ2-1
V gene: TRBV4-1
D gene: NA
clone size: many
CDR3 DNA: TGCGCCAGCAGCCGAGTTCACAATGAGCAGTTCTTC
CDR3 protein: CASSRVHNEQFF

J gene: TRBJ2-4
V gene: TRBV5-6
D gene: TRBD1
clone size: NA
CDR3 DNA: TGTGCCAGCAGCCTAGGGACAGTCCGGTTGAGTAACATTCAGTACTTC
CDR3 protein: CASSLGTVRLSNIQYF

J gene: TRBJ1-2
V gene: TRBV20-1
D gene: NA
clone size: NA
CDR3 DNA: TGCAGTGCTAGTCTTCCCCAGTCGGGCTACACCTTC
CDR3 protein: CSASLPQSGYTF

J gene: TRBJ1-5
V gene: TRBV6-5
D gene: TRBD1
clone size: NA
CDR3 DNA: TGTGCCAGCAGTCGACAGGGTAGTCAGCCCCAGCATTTT
CDR3 protein: CASSRQGSQPQHF

J gene: TRBJ2-7
V gene: TRBV19
D gene: TRBD2
clone size: few
CDR3 DNA: TGTGCCAGTAGCCCGCTCGGGACTAGCGGGGGGACCCCTCTCTTC
CDR3 protein: CASSPLGTSGGTPLF

J gene: TRBJ2-7
V gene: TRBV9
D gene: TRBD1
clone size: NA
CDR3 DNA: TGTGCCAGCAGCGTCCGGACAGGGGACGACGAGCAGTACTTC
CDR3 protein: CASSVRTGDDEQYF

J gene: TRBJ2-7
V gene: TRBV10-3
D gene: TRBD1
clone size: NA
CDR3 DNA: TGTGCCATCAGTGATAGGGGGCTCGGGGACTACGAGCAGTACTTC
CDR3 protein: CAISDRGLGDYEQYF

J gene: TRBJ1-2
V gene: TRBV7-3
D gene: NA
clone size: NA
CDR3 DNA: TGTGCCAGCAGCCAAGGGTGGGAGGGACAAATCGTCTTC
CDR3 protein: CASSQGWEGQIVF

J gene: TRBJ2-3
V gene: TRBV7-8
D gene: TRBD2
clone size: once
CDR3 DNA: TGTGCCAGCAGCTTGGGACTAGCGGGCACAGATACGCAGTATTTT
CDR3 protein: CASSLGLAGTDTQYF

J gene: TRBJ2-7
V gene: TRBV5-4
D gene: NA
clone size: NA
CDR3 DNA: TGTGCCAGCAGCTTGGTAGAGGCCTACGAGCAGTACTTC
CDR3 protein: CASSLVEAYEQYF

J gene: TRBJ2-3
V gene: TRBV7-3
D gene: NA
clone size: NA
CDR3 DNA: TGTGCCAGCAGCTGGGGACTTGGGGCAGATACGCAGTATTTT
CDR3 protein: CASSWGLGADTQYF

J gene: TRBJ1-3
V gene: TRBV29-1
D gene: NA
clone size: NA
CDR3 DNA: TGCAGCGGCAGGGATGGAAACACCATATATTTT
CDR3 protein: CSGRDGNTIYF

J gene: TRBJ2-3
V gene: TRBV7-2
D gene: TRBD2
clone size: NA
CDR3 DNA: TGTGCCAGCAGCCCGGGGAGCGGGGGGGCCCGGGCAGATACGCAGTATTTT
CDR3 protein: CASSPGSGGARADTQYF

J gene: TRBJ1-6
V gene: TRBV6-5
D gene: NA
clone size: NA
CDR3 DNA: TGTGCCAGCATGAGAGGGTATGGTAATTCACCCCTCCACTTT
CDR3 protein: CASMRGYGNSPLHF

J gene: TRBJ1-1
V gene: TRBV29-1
D gene: NA
clone size: once
CDR3 DNA: TGCAGCGTTACTGATAACACTGAAGCTTTCTTT
CDR3 protein: CSVTDNTEAFF

J gene: TRBJ2-7
V gene: TRBV7-9
D gene: TRBD1
clone size: few
CDR3 DNA: TGTGCCAGCAGCTCCGGACAGGTCGCCTACGAGCAGTACTTC
CDR3 protein: CASSSGQVAYEQYF

J gene: TRBJ1-4
V gene: TRBV2
D gene: TRBD1
clone size: few
CDR3 DNA: TGTGCCAGCAGCGCTGGGACAGGCAATTATGAAAAACTGTTTTTT
CDR3 protein: CASSAGTGNYEKLFF

J gene: TRBJ2-1
V gene: TRBV5-1
D gene: TRBD2
clone size: NA
CDR3 DNA: TGCGCCAGCAGCTTTACTATCCCGGGACTAGCGGGCTACAATGAGCAGTTCTTC
CDR3 protein: CASSFTIPGLAGYNEQFF

J gene: TRBJ1-1
V gene: TRBV14
D gene: NA
clone size: NA
CDR3 DNA: TGTGCCAGCAGCCAAGAGACAGGCTGGGGCACTGAAGCTTTCTTT
CDR3 protein: CASSQETGWGTEAFF

J gene: TRBJ2-2
V gene: TRBV5-1
D gene: TRBD1
clone size: few
CDR3 DNA: TGCGCCAGCAGGCCTACAGGGGCTGGGACCGGGGAGCTGTTTTTT
CDR3 protein: CASRPTGAGTGELFF

J gene: TRBJ2-1
V gene: TRBV5-3
D gene: NA
clone size: NA
CDR3 DNA: TGTGCCAGAAGCTTAAGAACAGAGGGCTCCTACAATGAGCAGTTCTTC
CDR3 protein: CARSLRTEGSYNEQFF

J gene: TRBJ1-1
V gene: TRBV5-1
D gene: NA
clone size: NA
CDR3 DNA: TGCGCCAGCAGTGCGGACAGCATGAACACTGAAGCTTTCTTT
CDR3 protein: CASSADSMNTEAFF

J gene: TRBJ2-3
V gene: TRBV20-1
D gene: NA
clone size: once
CDR3 DNA: TGCAGTGCTAGGGCTCCAGATACGCAGTATTTT
CDR3 protein: CSARAPDTQYF

J gene: TRBJ1-5
V gene: TRBV28
D gene: TRBD1
clone size: NA
CDR3 DNA: TGTGCCAGCGGCTCGGTTGGGACAGGGAGAACTAGCAATCAGCCCCAGCATTTT
CDR3 protein: CASGSVGTGRTSNQPQHF

J gene: TRBJ1-3
V gene: TRBV9
D gene: NA
clone size: NA
CDR3 DNA: TGTGCCAGCAGCGTGGGGCTGCTCTCTGGAAACACCATATATTTT
CDR3 protein: CASSVGLLSGNTIYF

J gene: TRBJ2-1
V gene: TRBV4-1
D gene: TRBD2
clone size: NA
CDR3 DNA: TGCGCCAGCAGCCAAGGTAACGGGAGGGGGTACAATGAGCAGTTCTTC
CDR3 protein: CASSQGNGRGYNEQFF